The 28 T cell receptor beta chains in this list originate from one sample, sequenced in a study of post-analysis software for immune sequencing data. Study-wide results and caveats: Four or five TRBV segments, TRBV5-6, TRBV5-1 and TRBV20-1 among them, were found more frequent in patients than controls.

Tagging with unique molecular identifiers was a feature of the TCR beta cDNA libraries. TCRdb processed the PCR reads anew with MiXCR; each CDR3 protein has one entry. The sample lists 400,000 to 500,000 distinct CDR3 sequences, over 30% occurring once. Their antigen targets remain unknown. The sequenced sample was blood. Source of these receptors: a girl aged 2-9 years with multiple sclerosis.

This sequence joins TRBV6-6 and TRBJ2-5; the D gene is possibly TRBD1 (5 bases). Looked up from germline, CDR1 is MNHNY and CDR2 is SVGAGI (reference sequence). The V end lost 0 bases, the J end lost 5 bases, and 13 bases lay between the germline ends. There are 15 residues in the CDR3. CDR3 residues: CASSYSTLGVETQYF. The CDR3 bases are TGTGCCAGCAGTTACTCGACCCTAGGGGTGGAGACCCAGTACTTC.

This chain connects TRBV5-6 to TRBJ1-1, with TRBD1 matching 7 bases. Germline V lookup: CDR1 SGHDT, CDR2 YYEEEE. The CDR3 sequence is 15 residues long. Trimming cost V 0 bases and J 2 bases; bases outside gene matches: 4. CDR3: CASSLVTGINTEAFF. The CDR3 DNA reads as TGTGCCAGCAGCTTGGTGACAGGGATCAACACTGAAGCTTTCTTT.

The chain employs TRBV6-6 and TRBJ2-3; possibly TRBD2 for D (5 bases). Germline V lookup: CDR1 MNHNY, CDR2 SVGAGI (reference sequence). This CDR3 region has 15 residues. V was shortened by 4 bases and J by 2 bases, with 13 bases between the two germline ends. Here the CDR3 DNA reads TGTGCCAGCAGTTGGAGGCAAATTGACACAGATACGCAGTATTTT. This gives the protein CASSWRQIDTDTQYF.

The table lists this clonotype with a few counts. The chain carries TRBV13 and TRBJ1-2; D remains unclear. Per the germline V gene, CDR1 is PRHDT and CDR2 is FYEKMQ (reference sequence). The length of the CDR3 is 14 residues. V was trimmed by 0 bases and J by 5 bases, leaving 10 bases between them. The CDR3 here is CASSLGVPVYGYTF. In nucleotides, the CDR3 is TGTGCCAGCAGCTTAGGTGTTCCAGTTTATGGCTACACCTTC.

The V call is TRBV5-1, the J call TRBJ2-3; 13 bases are shared with TRBD2. Germline V gives CDR1 SGHRS, CDR2 YFSETQ. The J segment lost 3 bases and the V segment lost 1 base, leaving 8 bases of the junction unmatched. This CDR3 spans 18 amino acids. In DNA, the CDR3 is TGCGCCAGCAGCTTGACACAACTAGCGGGAGGGCCAACAGATACGCAGTATTTT. This codes for CASSLTQLAGGPTDTQYF.

J is TRBJ1-5 and V is TRBV12-3 or TRBV12-4, with D possibly TRBD1 on 6 matching bases. The length of the CDR3 is 16 residues. The V end lost 6 bases, the J end lost 0 bases, and 15 bases lay between the germline ends. The CDR3 DNA is TGTGCCAGCAGCCATAGGGGACATTCTAGCAATCAGCCCCAGCATTTT. As protein: CASSHRGHSSNQPQHF.

A word on this clonotype: Germline is not matched at one junction end, which may reflect a read error. The rearrangement uses TRBV24-1 and TRBJ2-5; TRBD2 agrees at 10 bases. CDR1 is KGHDR, CDR2 SFDVKD, per germline. CDR3 size: 16 residues. CDR3 loop: CAASDLGTSDKETQYF. Written as DNA, the CDR3 is TGTGCCGCCAGTGATTTGGGGACTAGCGATAAAGAGACCCAGTACTTC.

This clonotype was observed a few times. J is TRBJ2-1 and V is TRBV9, with D possibly called TRBD1 or TRBD2 (5 bases each). Looked up from germline, CDR1 is SGDLS and CDR2 is YYNGEE. This CDR3 comprises 14 residues. The V end lost 0 bases, the J end lost 4 bases, and 8 bases lay between the germline ends. The CDR3, as DNA: TGTGCCAGCAGCGTAGTCGGGGCGTACAATGAGCAGTTCTTC. As protein: CASSVVGAYNEQFF. Full variable domain (missing parts from reference TRBV9 and TRBJ2-1): DSGVTQTPKHLITATGQRVTLRCSPRSGDLSVYWYQQSLDQGLQFLIQYYNGEERAKGNILERFSAQQFPDLHSELNLSSLELGDSALYFCASSVVGAYNEQFFGPGTRLTVL.

This clonotype was seen once. J is TRBJ2-3 and V is TRBV7-9; D perhaps matches TRBD2 (6 bases). The CDR3 sequence is 13 residues long. The V end lost 6 bases, the J end lost 1 base, and 8 bases lay between the germline ends. Germline V gene lookup returns CDR1 SEHNR and CDR2 FQNEAQ (reference sequence). The CDR3 sequence: CASRIAGTDTQYF. In nucleotides, the CDR3 is TGTGCCAGCAGAATAGCGGGCACAGATACGCAGTATTTT.

V is TRBV10-3 and J is TRBJ2-3; perhaps TRBD2 as D (5 bases). The CDR3 has 14 amino acids. Germline assignment: CDR1 ENHRY and CDR2 SYGVKD. V lost 8 bases and J lost 5, with 17 bases in between. The CDR3 loop is CAIQRSIDGDTQYF. In DNA, the CDR3 is TGTGCCATCCAGCGGAGTATTGATGGAGATACGCAGTATTTT.

The chain combines TRBV4-1 with TRBJ2-2; weak D call: TRBD2 (5 bases). Germline CDR1 and CDR2: MGHRA and YSYEKL. Between the trimmed V and J ends, which lost 1 base and 4 bases, there was a span of 10 bases. The CDR3 length is 15 residues. The CDR3 nucleotides are TGCGCCAGCAGCCAAGGAGGGTTAGGCACCGGGGAGCTGTTTTTT. Its protein product is CASSQGGLGTGELFF.

V and J are TRBV7-3 and TRBJ2-7; tentatively, D is TRBD1 (6 bases). The ends were cut back, 2 bases at V and 2 bases at J, with 13 bases in the middle. The germline V gene has CDR1 SGHTA and CDR2 FQGTGA. The CDR3 length is 15 residues. The CDR3, as DNA: TGTGCCAGCAGCTTATATCCAGGGGAAGCCTACGAGCAGTACTTC. It codes for CASSLYPGEAYEQYF.

The rearrangement joins TRBV29-1 to TRBJ2-7; tentative D call: TRBD1 (7 bases). Germline CDR1 is SQVTM and CDR2 is ANQGSEA. This CDR3 is built from 13 residues. V was trimmed by 4 bases and J by 2 bases, leaving 12 bases between them. CDR3 DNA: TGCAGCGTTGTCAGGGGGGACACCTACGAGCAGTACTTC. Its translation: CSVVRGDTYEQYF.

This clonotype has only a few counts. The rearrangement links TRBV20-1 to TRBJ2-1; 7 bases are a match to TRBD2. J lost 4 bases, V lost 2 bases, and 8 bases had no gene match. CDR3 size: 15 residues. CDR1 DFQATT and CDR2 SNEGSKA come from the germline V gene (reference sequence). The CDR3 reads CSARPSGTVYNEQFF. In DNA form, the CDR3 reads TGCAGTGCTAGACCCAGCGGGACCGTTTACAATGAGCAGTTCTTC.

The V call is TRBV4-3, the J call TRBJ1-1; TRBD1 agrees at 8 bases. From germline, CDR1 is LGHNA and CDR2 YSLEER. The CDR3 runs to 18 residues. Trimming at V came to 3 bases and at J to 6 bases, leaving 18 bases not matched to a gene. The CDR3 DNA is TGCGCCAGCAGCCAGGAGGACAGGGTGACGTCCCTTGACGCTGAAGCTTTCTTT. As protein: CASSQEDRVTSLDAEAFF.

This clonotype was counted only a few times. The chain carries TRBV5-5 and TRBJ2-1; D gene uncertain. The CDR3 spans 15 residues. The ends were cut back, 0 bases at V and 0 bases at J, with 7 bases in the middle. CDR1 and CDR2 (germline): SGHKS, YYEKEE (reference sequence). Here the CDR3 reads CASSLGSSSYNEQFF. The CDR3 DNA reads as TGTGCCAGCAGCTTGGGCTCGAGCTCCTACAATGAGCAGTTCTTC.

This clonotype was observed a handful of times. The chain joins TRBV20-1 to TRBJ2-7; D might be TRBD1 (6 bases). V gave up 4 bases and J gave up 1 base, with 11 bases separating them. CDR1 and CDR2 from the germline V gene are DFQATT and SNEGSKA (reference sequence). This CDR3 spans 13 amino acids. CDR3 sequence: CSAMHRASYEQYF. For the CDR3, the DNA is TGCAGTGCTATGCACAGGGCGTCCTACGAGCAGTACTTC.

This clonotype was recorded a few times. This rearrangement joins TRBV12-3 or TRBV12-4 to TRBJ2-4, with 7 bases fitting TRBD2. CDR3 length: 16 amino acids. Trimming removed 7 bases from V and 3 bases from J; junction bases left unmatched: 12. DNA of the CDR3: TGTGCCAGCACTGTGGGGACTAAATTCGTCAAAAACATTCAGTACTTC. Translation: CASTVGTKFVKNIQYF.

The chain links TRBV12-3 or TRBV12-4 to TRBJ1-5; D is undetermined. The ends were cut back, 5 bases at V and 0 bases at J, with 8 bases in the middle. This CDR3 has 14 amino acids. The CDR3 sequence is CASSTTYSNQPQHF. DNA of the CDR3: TGTGCCAGCAGTACGACGTATAGCAATCAGCCCCAGCATTTT.

The rearrangement links TRBV7-9 to TRBJ2-5; 8 bases are a match to TRBD1. There are 14 residues in the CDR3. The germline CDR1 and CDR2 sequences are SEHNR and FQNEAQ (reference sequence). The trim removed 3 bases at V and 4 bases at J, leaving 4 bases unmatched. The CDR3 here is CASSFATGGETQYF. The DNA of the CDR3 is TGTGCCAGCAGCTTCGCCACAGGGGGAGAGACCCAGTACTTC.

There are a few counts of this clonotype. The chain has TRBV6-2 or TRBV6-3 and TRBJ2-5; 7 bases agree with TRBD2. V lost 1 base and J lost 3; bases outside the gene matches: 5. CDR1 and CDR2 from the germline V gene are MNHEY and SVGEGT. The CDR3 is made up of 15 amino acids. CDR3 loop: CASSYYTAGKETQYF. The CDR3 coding sequence is TGTGCCAGCAGTTACTATACAGCGGGAAAAGAGACCCAGTACTTC.

The chain combines TRBV14 with TRBJ2-3, with 7 bases identical to TRBD2. The CDR3 is 17 amino acids. Per germline, CDR1 SGHDN and CDR2 FVKESK. The trim removed 1 base at V and 2 bases at J, leaving 9 bases unmatched. CDR3 DNA sequence: TGTGCCAGCAGCCAAGTCGGGGGGTTATACTACACAGATACGCAGTATTTT. Protein sequence: CASSQVGGLYYTDTQYF.

This clonotype occurred a few times. The chain employs TRBV7-9 and TRBJ1-2, with D possibly being TRBD1 (5 bases). The V gene lost 5 bases and the J gene lost 7 bases, with 14 bases spanning the gap. This CDR3 contains 13 residues. Looked up from germline, CDR1 is SEHNR and CDR2 is FQNEAQ (reference sequence). In DNA, the CDR3 is TGTGCCAGCAGCGCCGCAGGGAGCGCTGGCTACACCTTC. It specifies CASSAAGSAGYTF.

This clonotype came up a few times. The genes are TRBV20-1 and TRBJ2-5; 8 nucleotides match TRBD1. Germline CDR1 reads DFQATT; CDR2 reads SNEGSKA (reference sequence). Trimming took 6 bases from V and 5 from J; bases not matched to a gene: 14. There are 15 residues in the CDR3. In nucleotides, the CDR3 is TGCAGTGCAACCCCTCCGGGACAGGTGATTGAGACCCAGTACTTC. Its protein is CSATPPGQVIETQYF.

The V call is TRBV19, the J call TRBJ1-5, with no clear D. The CDR3 has 15 amino acids. The germline V gene encodes CDR1 LNHDA and CDR2 SQIVND (reference sequence). V lost 3 bases and J 0 bases, leaving 9 bases between the germline ends. CDR3 amino acids: CASSIGRFSNQPQHF. For the CDR3, the DNA is TGTGCCAGTAGTATCGGCAGGTTTAGCAATCAGCCCCAGCATTTT.

This chain joins TRBV12-3 or TRBV12-4 and TRBJ2-3, with unresolved D. The CDR3 sequence is 15 residues long. Trimming removed 3 bases from V and 2 bases from J, with 12 bases in between. CDR3 sequence reads: CASSLRWPATDTQYF. CDR3 DNA sequence: TGTGCCAGCAGTTTGAGGTGGCCAGCCACAGATACGCAGTATTTT.

This clonotype has more than one count but fewer than ten. The chain combines TRBV12-3 or TRBV12-4 with TRBJ1-5, with no clear D. Trimming shortened V by 8 bases and J by 3 bases, and 11 bases separated the two germline ends. The CDR3 runs 13 residues. The DNA of the CDR3 is TGTGCCAGCGTACGGGAAAACAATCAGCCCCAGCATTTT. This gives the protein CASVRENNQPQHF.

The rearrangement joins TRBV12-3 or TRBV12-4 to TRBJ1-5; D not certain. This CDR3 contains 16 residues. Trimming took 6 bases from V and 0 from J, leaving 15 bases between them. CDR3 bases: TGTGCCAGCAGCTCAGCGCCGGGTTATAGCAATCAGCCCCAGCATTTT. It is translated as CASSSAPGYSNQPQHF.